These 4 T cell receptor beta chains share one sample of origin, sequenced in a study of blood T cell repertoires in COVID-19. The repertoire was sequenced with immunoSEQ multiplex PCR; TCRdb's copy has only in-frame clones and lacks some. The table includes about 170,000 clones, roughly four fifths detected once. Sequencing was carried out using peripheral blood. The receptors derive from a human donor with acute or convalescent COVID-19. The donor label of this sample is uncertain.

CDR3 DNA: TGTGCCAGCGGATCTTTTGGGCTCAATGGCAATGAGCAGTTCTTC. It specifies CASGSFGLNGNEQFF. The chain links TRBV27 to TRBJ2-1; D gene uncertain. The CDR3 length is 15 residues. Germline values: CDR1 MNHEY, CDR2 SMNVEV (reference sequence). The V end lost 8 bases, the J end lost 6 bases, and 20 bases lay between the germline ends.

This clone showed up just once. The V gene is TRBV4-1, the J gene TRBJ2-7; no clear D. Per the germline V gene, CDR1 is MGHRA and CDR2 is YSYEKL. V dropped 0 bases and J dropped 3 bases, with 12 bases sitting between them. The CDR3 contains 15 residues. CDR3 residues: CASSQDQSDFYEQYF. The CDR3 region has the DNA TGCGCCAGCAGCCAAGATCAGTCAGATTTCTACGAGCAGTACTTC.

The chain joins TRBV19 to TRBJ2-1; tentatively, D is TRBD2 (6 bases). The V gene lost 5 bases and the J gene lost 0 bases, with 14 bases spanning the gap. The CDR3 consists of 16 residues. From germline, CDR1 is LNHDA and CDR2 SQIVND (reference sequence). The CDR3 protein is CASSLEGLSSYNEQFF. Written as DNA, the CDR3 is TGTGCCAGTAGTCTGGAGGGCCTAAGCTCCTACAATGAGCAGTTCTTC.

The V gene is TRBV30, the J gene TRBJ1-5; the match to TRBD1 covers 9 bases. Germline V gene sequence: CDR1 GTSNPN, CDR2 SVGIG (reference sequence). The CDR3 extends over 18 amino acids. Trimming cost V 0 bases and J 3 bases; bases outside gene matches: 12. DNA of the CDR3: TGTGCCTGGAGTGTACGGGGAACTGGGACAGGGTACAATCAGCCCCAGCATTTT. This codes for CAWSVRGTGTGYNQPQHF.